Sequencing of this T cell receptor (beta chain) was carried out in a study of shared clonotypes between healthy human individuals. Study information: Plates per donor: three CD4 naive, three CD4 memory, two CD8 naive, one CD8 memory.

Comment on this clone: Its antigen is as yet unknown.

Whole-study findings and limits: Represented diversity (both genetic and exposure-history) was limited by the small number of donors.

Assay runs were performed at deep level. The DNA input per sorted-subset replicate PCR was about 0.2 ug, corresponding to 28,000 or so T cell genomes. Assay used: immunoSEQ multiplex PCR; TCRdb lists only in-frame clones, some missing. The repertoire holds approximately 2,000,000 clones, with 92% as singletons. The J segment lost 5 bases and the V segment lost 3 bases, leaving 3 bases of the junction unmatched. Germline CDR1 is MNHEY and CDR2 is SVGAGI. The CDR3 length is 15 residues. Sequenced: naive CD4+ T cells from PBMCs. Subset given: CD45RA+ positively selected. The chain uses TRBV6-5 and TRBJ2-2, with 10 bases aligning to TRBD2. This clonotype was obtained from a man aged 18 to 35 in good health. Some clones in this sample may be carry-over from other donors' samples. CDR3 residues: CASSYASGRTGELFF. CDR3 coding DNA: TGTGCCAGCAGTTATGCTAGCGGGAGAACCGGGGAGCTGTTTTTT.